The present T cell receptor (beta chain) was sequenced within a study of blood T cell repertoires in COVID-19. Study overall: Italy, Spain and the United States were the sources of the convalescent and acute COVID-19 samples. From T cells, B-cell-depleted T cells, or PBMCs came the material, which was cDNA or gDNA.

This CDR3 is 15 amino acids long. J gave up 7 bases and V 4 bases, and 9 bases lay outside the gene matches. Germline CDR1 is MGHDK and CDR2 is SYGVNS. As originally analysed: Reference gene primer amplification gave nucleated cell count estimates. The assay was immunoSEQ multiplex PCR, and TCRdb's table has in-frame clones only and misses some. That table supplies the V and J calls and clone size; D and trimming were determined from the DNA. The sample lists over 95,000 clones, around 85% seen once, with 13% in the top ten. J is TRBJ1-2 and V is TRBV25-1; TRBD1 aligns across 10 bases. This receptor was obtained from a human donor in a cohort sampled during active COVID-19. The sequencing sample was made of peripheral blood. In DNA, the CDR3 is TGTGCCAGCAGTGGGACCGGGACAGGGGTCCGTGGCTACACCTTC. It yields the protein CASSGTGTGVRGYTF.